This TCR beta chain was recorded in a study of shared clonotypes between healthy human individuals. Study details: There were three CD4 naive, three CD4 memory, two CD8 naive and one CD8 memory plates per donor.

V dropped 5 bases and J dropped 0; count of bases not matched to a gene: 4. From germline, CDR1 is MNHEY and CDR2 SVGAGI. The CDR3 is 15 amino acids. Assay execution proceeded at the deep level. TCRdb keeps only in-frame clones here, not all; method: immunoSEQ multiplex PCR. This sample has around 340,000 clones, with 70% to 75% found just once. Comment on this clone: Its antigen is still unknown.

Study-level results: The generation probabilities recorded for non-shared clonotypes fell below those of clonotypes shared by all four donors. There were few donors, and this limited the genetic and exposure-history diversity represented.

Sequencing was carried out using memory CD4+ T cells sorted from blood. This sample's subset: CD45RA-negative fraction. The receptor was isolated from a man aged 25-45 years in good health. The chain combines TRBV6-5 with TRBJ2-4; 7 bases are a match to TRBD1. The CDR3 DNA reads TGTGCCAGCAGTCGGGACAGCTTAGCCAAAAACATTCAGTACTTC. This encodes CASSRDSLAKNIQYF.